This T cell receptor beta chain was observed in a study of early T cells in non-severe SARS-CoV-2 infection. Study-level information: Sequencing was performed on bulk RNA from unsorted whole blood, leaving chains unpaired.

The library protocol tagged individual cDNA molecules with unique molecular identifiers. TCRdb re-called the 5' RACE reads through MiXCR, storing one row per CDR3 protein. Among approximately 97,000 distinct CDR3 sequences listed, approximately 10% were seen once. Concerning this clonotype itself: As yet, its antigen is unknown.

Study-wide results and caveats: The study's VDJdb matching favored anti-spike CD8 responses and missed private and CD4 specificities.

The CDR3 spans 17 residues. Looked up from germline, CDR1 is SGHVS and CDR2 is FNYEAQ. The J segment lost 7 bases and the V segment lost 5 bases, leaving 12 bases of the junction unmatched. This material consisted of whole blood, taken at baseline. The chain couples TRBV7-6 to TRBJ2-2; 11 positions agree with TRBD1. This receptor was taken from an adult who was a healthcare worker with PCR-confirmed SARS-CoV-2 infection or an uninfected control (not recorded which). Here the CDR3 reads CASSGGTGGIVGGELFF. The CDR3 DNA sequence: TGTGCCAGCAGCGGCGGGACAGGGGGAATTGTCGGCGGGGAGCTGTTTTTT.